This entry describes one T cell receptor beta chain. Its antigen remains unknown. Different DNA sequences within this sample yield the same CDR3. These data belong to a study of cytomegalovirus exposure and HLA in healthy donors. 60 Vbeta and 13 Jbeta primers were used in PCR. Libraries were prepared by immunoSEQ multiplex PCR; TCRdb keeps only in-frame clonotypes and omits some of them. The sample has some 150,000 clones, about four fifths seen once. Whole-study results and caveats: Most TCRs appeared rarely, but some public TCRs recurred in many donors. Listed as cytomegalovirus-associated were 170 or so TCR beta chains.

Germline CDR1 and CDR2: SGDLS and YYNGEE. The junction had 3 bases not matched to a gene; V was cut back by 0 bases and J by 2 bases. This CDR3 region has 15 residues. Material for sequencing was PBMCs. This sequence originates from a man between 25 and 39 years old in good health and CMV-seropositive. This chain joins TRBV9 and TRBJ2-7, with TRBD2 identical over 9 bases. The CDR3, as DNA: TGTGCCAGCAGCGTAGGACTAGCGGAGACCTACGAGCAGTACTTC. This codes for CASSVGLAETYEQYF. The full variable domain, in which reference TRBV9 and TRBJ2-7 provide the parts outside the CDR3, is DSGVTQTPKHLITATGQRVTLRCSPRSGDLSVYWYQQSLDQGLQFLIQYYNGEERAKGNILERFSAQQFPDLHSELNLSSLELGDSALYFCASSVGLAETYEQYFGPGTRLTVT.